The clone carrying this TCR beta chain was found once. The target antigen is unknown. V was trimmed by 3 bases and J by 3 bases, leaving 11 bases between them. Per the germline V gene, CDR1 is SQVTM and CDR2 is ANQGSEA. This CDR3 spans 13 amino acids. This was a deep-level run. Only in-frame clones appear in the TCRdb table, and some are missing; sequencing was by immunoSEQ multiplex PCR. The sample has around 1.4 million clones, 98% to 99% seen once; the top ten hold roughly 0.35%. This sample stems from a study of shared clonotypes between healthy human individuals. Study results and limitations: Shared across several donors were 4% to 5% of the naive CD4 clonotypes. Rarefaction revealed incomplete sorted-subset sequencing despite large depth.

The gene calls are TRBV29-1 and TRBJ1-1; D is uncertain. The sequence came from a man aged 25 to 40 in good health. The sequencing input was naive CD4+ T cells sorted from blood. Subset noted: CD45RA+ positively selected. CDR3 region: CSVDQLADTEAFF. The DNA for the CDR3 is TGCAGCGTTGATCAGTTGGCGGACACTGAAGCTTTCTTT.